Below are 15 T cell receptor beta chains sequenced from a single sample in a study of cytomegalovirus exposure and HLA in healthy donors. Primers: 60 Vbeta forward and 13 Jbeta reverse. Profiling relied on immunoSEQ multiplex PCR, and the TCRdb table lists in-frame clones only, not all of them. The sample contains about 55,000 clones, 77% of which appear only once. The source material was PBMCs. The origin of the receptors is a female donor in good health and CMV-seronegative.

The chain joins TRBV4-1 to TRBJ2-7; perhaps TRBD1 as D (7 bases). This CDR3 is built from 16 residues. Trimming stripped 0 bases from V and 2 bases from J, with 14 bases between. Looked up from germline, CDR1 is MGHRA and CDR2 is YSYEKL. The CDR3 here is CASSQDLAGTAYEQYF. Here the CDR3 DNA reads TGCGCCAGCAGCCAAGATTTGGCGGGGACAGCCTACGAGCAGTACTTC.

For the CDR3, the DNA is TGTGCCAGCAGTTCTCTGCCAGTACCAGCCAAAAACATTCAGTACTTC. It specifies CASSSLPVPAKNIQYF. The chain couples TRBV27 to TRBJ2-4; D ambiguous. Germline lookup yields CDR1 MNHEY and CDR2 SMNVEV (reference sequence). The CDR3 extends over 16 amino acids. Trimming shortened V by 4 bases and J by 0 bases, and 13 bases separated the two germline ends.

The chain employs TRBV28 and TRBJ1-2, with 8 bases fitting TRBD1. The ends lost 6 bases at V and 6 bases at J; junction bases unmatched: 6. The length of the CDR3 is 13 residues. Germline V gene lookup returns CDR1 MDHEN and CDR2 SYDVKM. The CDR3 loop is CASRMGQVHGYTF. Written as DNA, the CDR3 is TGTGCCAGCAGAATGGGACAGGTGCATGGCTACACCTTC.

In DNA, the CDR3 is TGTGCCAGCAGCCAGATTGGCACGGGAAACACCATATATTTT. This gives the protein CASSQIGTGNTIYF. This chain joins TRBV14 and TRBJ1-3; no clear D. The germline V gene encodes CDR1 SGHDN and CDR2 FVKESK. Trimming shortened V by 3 bases and J by 4 bases, and 10 bases separated the two germline ends. The CDR3 has 14 residues.

CDR3 sequence (DNA): TGCGCCAGCAGCCAAATCCGAGGACCACGTGAGGGCAATGAGCAGTTCTTC. It translates to CASSQIRGPREGNEQFF. The chain is built from TRBV4-1 and TRBJ2-1; tentatively, D is TRBD2 (5 bases). The CDR3 has 17 residues. CDR1 is MGHRA and CDR2 is YSYEKL in the germline V gene. Trimming pared 2 bases from V and 6 bases from J, leaving 20 bases between.

The J gene is TRBJ2-5, the V gene TRBV29-1; perhaps TRBD2 as D (5 bases). The CDR3 spans 15 residues. Germline assignment: CDR1 SQVTM and CDR2 ANQGSEA. The V gene lost 1 base and the J gene lost 2 bases, with 14 bases spanning the gap. Here the CDR3 reads CSVEVVTGIQETQYF. The CDR3 nucleotides read TGCAGCGTTGAAGTCGTAACGGGAATTCAAGAGACCCAGTACTTC.

CDR3 region: CASSLAGTGSRNEQFF. The CDR3, as DNA: TGTGCCAGCAGCTTAGCTGGGACAGGGAGTAGGAATGAGCAGTTCTTC. The V call is TRBV11-3, the J call TRBJ2-1; TRBD1 aligns across 9 bases. The germline gives CDR1 SGHNT, CDR2 YENEEA. The length of the CDR3 is 16 residues. Unmatched junction bases numbered 8, after V lost 1 base and J lost 7 bases. Complete variable domain (other parts from reference TRBV11-3 and TRBJ2-1): EAGVVQSPRYKIIEKKQPVAFWCNPISGHNTLYWYLQNLGQGPELLIRYENEEAVDDSQLPKDRFSAERLKGVDSTLKIQPAELGDSAVYLCASSLAGTGSRNEQFFGPGTRLTVL.

The chain recombines TRBV21-1 with TRBJ2-2; the DNA was not compared with TRBD2, the D call given in the table. TRBV21-1 is shown as a pseudogene. CDR3 length: 16 residues. The CDR3 nucleotides are TGTGCCAGCCCCCAAGGCGGGGGGGGTTACACCGGGGAGCTGTTTTTT. It is translated as CASPQGGGGYTGELFF.

The chain employs TRBV6-6 and TRBJ1-5; D perhaps matches TRBD1 (5 bases). Germline assignment: CDR1 MNHNY and CDR2 SVGAGI (reference sequence). The CDR3 loop spans 12 amino acids. V lost 8 bases to trimming and J lost 5 bases, with 10 bases between them. The CDR3: CASRGGDQPQHF. CDR3 coding DNA: TGTGCCAGCCGGGGCGGGGATCAGCCCCAGCATTTT.

The chain is built from TRBV19 and TRBJ1-1; D gene ambiguous. The CDR3 loop spans 14 amino acids. Trimming cost V 1 base and J 5 bases, with 11 bases left between them. Germline V CDR1 and CDR2: LNHDA, SQIVND (reference sequence). CDR3 sequence: CASSIGRGGTEAFF. The CDR3 coding sequence is TGTGCCAGTAGTATAGGTCGCGGCGGGACTGAAGCTTTCTTT.

The V and J genes are TRBV28 and TRBJ2-3, with 8 bases fitting TRBD2. The CDR3 has 16 amino acids. V shed 2 bases and J 2 bases; nucleotides not matched to a gene: 6. Per germline, CDR1 MDHEN and CDR2 SYDVKM. The CDR3 reads CASSLPREALTDTQYF. Written as DNA, the CDR3 is TGTGCCAGCAGTTTACCGCGGGAGGCCCTCACAGATACGCAGTATTTT.

The rearrangement links TRBV12-5 to TRBJ2-2, with D possibly being TRBD2 (7 bases). The germline V and J ends were trimmed by 0 bases and 8 bases, with 13 bases remaining between them. Germline V gene data show CDR1 as LGHNT and CDR2 as FRNRAP. This CDR3 has 15 amino acids. CDR3 nucleotide sequence: TGTGCTAGTGGTTTGGTCTCGGGGGGCTTGGGGGAGCTGTTTTTT. It codes for CASGLVSGGLGELFF.

The CDR3 protein is CASSDIETGELFF. The CDR3 DNA is TGTGCCAGCAGTGATATTGAGACCGGGGAGCTGTTTTTT. V gene TRBV2 combines with J gene TRBJ2-2; no clear D gene. V dropped 3 bases and J dropped 5 bases, with 7 bases sitting between them. The CDR3 extends over 13 amino acids. Germline V gene lookup returns CDR1 SNHLY and CDR2 FYNNEI.

Here the CDR3 DNA reads TGTGCCAGCAGTCTGACAGGGGGCTTTGGCTATGGCTACACCTTC. Translation: CASSLTGGFGYGYTF. The V and J genes are TRBV28 and TRBJ1-2; 10 bases are shared with TRBD1. There are 15 residues in the CDR3. The germline gives CDR1 MDHEN, CDR2 SYDVKM. V trimming: 5 bases; J trimming: 4 bases; junction bases outside the gene matches: 7.

The chain uses TRBV4-1 and TRBJ1-1, with a possible D match to TRBD1 (5 bases). Trimming removed 4 bases from V and 7 bases from J, with 10 bases in between. The CDR3 extends over 12 amino acids. Germline V gene lookup returns CDR1 MGHRA and CDR2 YSYEKL. Here the CDR3 reads CASSRGTYEAFF. The CDR3 region has the DNA TGCGCCAGCAGCCGCGGGACGTATGAAGCTTTCTTT.